Listed below are T cell receptor beta chains from one sample, sequenced in a study of Graves' ophthalmopathy and Graves' hyperthyroidism. Using its own MiXCR run on the multiplex PCR reads, TCRdb lists one record per CDR3 protein. The sample holds 360,000 or so distinct CDR3 sequences, about 16% seen once. Sequencing was performed on peripheral blood. These receptors were obtained from a woman between 18 and 29 years old with Graves' ophthalmopathy. CDR3s include the opening cysteine and the closing phenylalanine or tryptophan. Each record gives: D gene, clone size, V gene, J gene, CDR3 DNA, CDR3 protein. The D gene is left open where the match is weak. Some rows mark clone size as missing; the rest say once, few, many or name a class of expanded clone.

D gene: -
clone size: -
V gene: TRBV12-3/TRBV12-4
J gene: TRBJ2-5
CDR3 DNA: TGTGCCAGCAGTTCTAGGGTACTAGAGACCCAGTACTTC
CDR3 protein: CASSSRVLETQYF

D gene: TRBD2
clone size: many
V gene: TRBV20-1
J gene: TRBJ2-5
CDR3 DNA: TGCAGTGCTAGACACCCGGGGGGCCAAGAGACCCAGTACTTC
CDR3 protein: CSARHPGGQETQYF

D gene: -
clone size: many
V gene: TRBV6-2/TRBV6-3
J gene: TRBJ2-7
CDR3 DNA: TGTGCCAGCAGATTGACGGGGAGCTCCTACGAGCAGTACTTC
CDR3 protein: CASRLTGSSYEQYF

D gene: -
clone size: many
V gene: TRBV28
J gene: TRBJ1-2
CDR3 DNA: TGTGCCAGCGCAGGGTTCGCTCACTATGGCTACACCTTC
CDR3 protein: CASAGFAHYGYTF

D gene: TRBD2
clone size: -
V gene: TRBV6-2/TRBV6-3
J gene: TRBJ2-7
CDR3 DNA: TGTGCCAGCAGTGAGGGGACTACCCGGGGTGAGCAGTACTTC
CDR3 protein: CASSEGTTRGEQYF

D gene: TRBD2
clone size: few
V gene: TRBV28
J gene: TRBJ2-5
CDR3 DNA: TGTGCCAGCAGTCGTCGACTAGCGGCCCCGGGGGAGACCCAGTACTTC
CDR3 protein: CASSRRLAAPGETQYF

D gene: -
clone size: many
V gene: TRBV11-2
J gene: TRBJ1-1
CDR3 DNA: TGTGCCAGCTCGAGATCGGGGGTCGGCACTGAAGCTTTCTTT
CDR3 protein: CASSRSGVGTEAFF

D gene: -
clone size: -
V gene: TRBV12-3/TRBV12-4
J gene: TRBJ2-5
CDR3 DNA: TGTGCCAGCAGTCCGATACTAGTAGGGGAGACCCAGTACTTC
CDR3 protein: CASSPILVGETQYF

D gene: TRBD2
clone size: -
V gene: TRBV28
J gene: TRBJ2-5
CDR3 DNA: TGTGCCAGCAGTTTCCCCCAGAGCGGGAAAGAGACCCAGTACTTC
CDR3 protein: CASSFPQSGKETQYF

D gene: -
clone size: many
V gene: TRBV27
J gene: TRBJ2-7
CDR3 DNA: TGTGCCAGCAGTGGGGGAGGCAGCTCCTACGAGCAGTACTTC
CDR3 protein: CASSGGGSSYEQYF

D gene: TRBD1
clone size: once
V gene: TRBV6-2/TRBV6-3
J gene: TRBJ2-7
CDR3 DNA: TGTGCCAGCAGAAATACCGGGACAGGGGCCTACGAGCAGTACTTC
CDR3 protein: CASRNTGTGAYEQYF

D gene: -
clone size: many
V gene: TRBV28
J gene: TRBJ2-7
CDR3 DNA: TGTGCCAGCAGCCCGCGGTGGGCGGGCGAGCAGTACTTC
CDR3 protein: CASSPRWAGEQYF

D gene: -
clone size: many
V gene: TRBV20-1
J gene: TRBJ2-7
CDR3 DNA: TGCAGTGCTAGAGGGAGGGGACCCCACTACGAGCAGTACTTC
CDR3 protein: CSARGRGPHYEQYF

D gene: TRBD1
clone size: many
V gene: TRBV12-5
J gene: TRBJ1-1
CDR3 DNA: TGTGCTAGTGGTTTGGGGGACAGGGGCCGTGAAGCTTTCTTT
CDR3 protein: CASGLGDRGREAFF

D gene: TRBD1
clone size: many
V gene: TRBV24-1
J gene: TRBJ2-5
CDR3 DNA: TGTGCCACCAGTGAATACCGACAGGGAATCCAGGAGACCCAGTACTTC
CDR3 protein: CATSEYRQGIQETQYF

D gene: -
clone size: many
V gene: TRBV19
J gene: TRBJ2-2
CDR3 DNA: TGTGCCAGTAGTAACTCGGCGGGTCGCGCCGGGGAGCTGTTTTTT
CDR3 protein: CASSNSAGRAGELFF

D gene: -
clone size: many
V gene: TRBV27
J gene: TRBJ1-1
CDR3 DNA: TGTGCCAGCAGTACTGGTGCTGAAGCTTTCTTT
CDR3 protein: CASSTGAEAFF

D gene: TRBD2
clone size: few
V gene: TRBV28
J gene: TRBJ2-5
CDR3 DNA: TGTGCCAGCAGTTTACAACTAGCGGGGCCCCAAGAGACCCAGTACTTC
CDR3 protein: CASSLQLAGPQETQYF

D gene: -
clone size: many
V gene: TRBV7-2
J gene: TRBJ2-7
CDR3 DNA: TGTGCCAGCAGCCCCGGGGCCGACACCTACGAGCAGTACTTC
CDR3 protein: CASSPGADTYEQYF

D gene: -
clone size: many
V gene: TRBV6-4
J gene: TRBJ1-1
CDR3 DNA: TGTGGGGGCCGGGGGTGGAACACTGAAGCTTTCTTT
CDR3 protein: CGGRGWNTEAFF

D gene: -
clone size: many
V gene: TRBV5-1
J gene: TRBJ2-7
CDR3 DNA: TGCGCCAGCAGCGTCACTTTACTAGGTGTCTACGACGAGCAGTACTTC
CDR3 protein: CASSVTLLGVYDEQYF

D gene: -
clone size: many
V gene: TRBV20-1
J gene: TRBJ1-1
CDR3 DNA: TGCAGTGCTAGAGATATACGCCATGGCGGGGACACTGAAGCTTTCTTT
CDR3 protein: CSARDIRHGGDTEAFF

D gene: TRBD1
clone size: many
V gene: TRBV2
J gene: TRBJ1-1
CDR3 DNA: TGTGCCAGCAGACCAAAGACAGGGGTAGATCCAAACACTGAAGCTTTCTTT
CDR3 protein: CASRPKTGVDPNTEAFF

D gene: -
clone size: many
V gene: TRBV20-1
J gene: TRBJ2-5
CDR3 DNA: TGCAGTGCTACCTGGCCCCCCATGAGGCAAGAGACCCAGTACTTC
CDR3 protein: CSATWPPMRQETQYF

D gene: TRBD2
clone size: many
V gene: TRBV6-2/TRBV6-3
J gene: TRBJ2-5
CDR3 DNA: TGTGCCAGCAGTCCTCGGGGAGCGGGGTACCAAGAGACCCAGTACTTC
CDR3 protein: CASSPRGAGYQETQYF

D gene: -
clone size: many
V gene: TRBV20-1
J gene: TRBJ2-7
CDR3 DNA: TGCAGTGTTAGAGATCTAGATAGCTCCTACGAGCAGTACTTC
CDR3 protein: CSVRDLDSSYEQYF

D gene: -
clone size: -
V gene: TRBV19
J gene: TRBJ2-7
CDR3 DNA: TGTGCTGCGGGCACCTACGAGCAGTACTTC
CDR3 protein: CAAGTYEQYF

D gene: TRBD1
clone size: few
V gene: TRBV6-1
J gene: TRBJ2-4
CDR3 DNA: TGTGCCAGCAGCCAGGGGGCAGGCAAAAACACTCAGTACTTC
CDR3 protein: CASSQGAGKNTQYF

D gene: TRBD2
clone size: -
V gene: TRBV12-3/TRBV12-4
J gene: TRBJ2-7
CDR3 DNA: TGTGCCAGCACCCTTGCGGGGGACTGGGACGAGCAGTACTTC
CDR3 protein: CASTLAGDWDEQYF

D gene: TRBD2
clone size: many
V gene: TRBV7-3
J gene: TRBJ2-5
CDR3 DNA: TGTGCCAGCAGCTTATCCGGGACTACCGAAGAGACCCAGTACTTC
CDR3 protein: CASSLSGTTEETQYF

D gene: -
clone size: many
V gene: TRBV12-3/TRBV12-4
J gene: TRBJ2-7
CDR3 DNA: TGTGCCAGCAGTTTATTAACGGGTATCAGGGTTTACGAGCAGTACTTC
CDR3 protein: CASSLLTGIRVYEQYF

D gene: TRBD1
clone size: many
V gene: TRBV7-9
J gene: TRBJ1-2
CDR3 DNA: TGTGCCAGCAGCTTAGAAGGAGGGACAGTCTATGGCTACACCTTC
CDR3 protein: CASSLEGGTVYGYTF

D gene: -
clone size: many
V gene: TRBV5-4
J gene: TRBJ2-5
CDR3 DNA: TGTGCCAGCAGCGGGGGGGCCCGGGACTTCGAGACCCAGTACTTC
CDR3 protein: CASSGGARDFETQYF

D gene: TRBD2
clone size: -
V gene: TRBV5-1
J gene: TRBJ2-5
CDR3 DNA: TGCGCCAGCAGCTGGGGGACTAGGCAAGAGACCCAGTACTTC
CDR3 protein: CASSWGTRQETQYF

D gene: TRBD2
clone size: many
V gene: TRBV30
J gene: TRBJ2-5
CDR3 DNA: TGTGCCTGGAGGACCTCTAGCGGAGTCGGGGAGACCCAGTACTTC
CDR3 protein: CAWRTSSGVGETQYF

D gene: -
clone size: many
V gene: TRBV6-2/TRBV6-3
J gene: TRBJ1-2
CDR3 DNA: TGTGCCAGCAGTTACAGGACAGAGCCCCCTTATGGCTACACCTTC
CDR3 protein: CASSYRTEPPYGYTF

D gene: TRBD2
clone size: many
V gene: TRBV6-2/TRBV6-3
J gene: TRBJ2-5
CDR3 DNA: TGTGCCAGCAGTACAACTAGCGGGGGTACCACTATCCAAGAGACCCAGTACTTC
CDR3 protein: CASSTTSGGTTIQETQYF

D gene: -
clone size: many
V gene: TRBV24-1
J gene: TRBJ2-7
CDR3 DNA: TGTGCCACCAGTGAGCAGGGCCCCTACGGTCGGCAGTACTTC
CDR3 protein: CATSEQGPYGRQYF

D gene: -
clone size: many
V gene: TRBV30
J gene: TRBJ2-2
CDR3 DNA: TGTGCCTGGAGTGTACATCCCAGGGACACCGGGGAGCTGTTTTTT
CDR3 protein: CAWSVHPRDTGELFF

D gene: -
clone size: many
V gene: TRBV7-2
J gene: TRBJ2-7
CDR3 DNA: TGTGCCACCGCTAGGGAGGTCTACACCGAGCAGTACTTC
CDR3 protein: CATAREVYTEQYF

D gene: TRBD2
clone size: many
V gene: TRBV28
J gene: TRBJ2-7
CDR3 DNA: TGTGCCAGCAGCACCACCTGGACTAGCGCCTACGAGCAGTACTTC
CDR3 protein: CASSTTWTSAYEQYF

D gene: -
clone size: many
V gene: TRBV20-1
J gene: TRBJ1-2
CDR3 DNA: TGCAGTGCTAGAGATCCCCTCCAAGGGGCATATGGCTACACCTTC
CDR3 protein: CSARDPLQGAYGYTF

D gene: -
clone size: -
V gene: TRBV28
J gene: TRBJ2-7
CDR3 DNA: TGTGCCAGCAGAGACAACCTCCGCTCCTACGAGCAGTACTTC
CDR3 protein: CASRDNLRSYEQYF

D gene: -
clone size: many
V gene: TRBV3-1
J gene: TRBJ2-7
CDR3 DNA: TGTGCCAGCACCACTGGGCATTCCTACGAGCAGTACTTC
CDR3 protein: CASTTGHSYEQYF

D gene: -
clone size: many
V gene: TRBV4-2
J gene: TRBJ1-5
CDR3 DNA: TGTGCCAGCAGCCCAACATCCGTCGGAATGGGCAATCAGCCCCAGCATTTT
CDR3 protein: CASSPTSVGMGNQPQHF

D gene: -
clone size: once
V gene: TRBV5-1
J gene: TRBJ2-7
CDR3 DNA: TGCGCCAGCAGCCCCTCCGCAGGACCTAGCTCCTACGAGCAGTACTTC
CDR3 protein: CASSPSAGPSSYEQYF

D gene: TRBD1
clone size: many
V gene: TRBV20-1
J gene: TRBJ2-5
CDR3 DNA: TGCAGTGCCCCGGGACAGCAAGAGACCCAGTACTTC
CDR3 protein: CSAPGQQETQYF

D gene: -
clone size: many
V gene: TRBV5-1
J gene: TRBJ1-2
CDR3 DNA: TGCGCCAGCACGGAAGAAGGCGGGAATGGCTACACCTTC
CDR3 protein: CASTEEGGNGYTF

D gene: -
clone size: many
V gene: TRBV19
J gene: TRBJ1-5
CDR3 DNA: TGTGCCAGTAACCCGGACAGAACCAATCAGCCCCAGCATTTT
CDR3 protein: CASNPDRTNQPQHF

D gene: -
clone size: many
V gene: TRBV7-2
J gene: TRBJ2-2
CDR3 DNA: TGTGCCTGTAATCCGAACACCGGGGAGCTGTTTTTT
CDR3 protein: CACNPNTGELFF

D gene: TRBD2
clone size: many
V gene: TRBV12-3/TRBV12-4
J gene: TRBJ2-4
CDR3 DNA: TGTGCCAGCAAGGGACTAGCGGAAAACATTCAGTACTTC
CDR3 protein: CASKGLAENIQYF

D gene: TRBD1
clone size: -
V gene: TRBV12-3/TRBV12-4
J gene: TRBJ1-5
CDR3 DNA: TGTGCCAGCAGCCGCGGACAGGGAGGTCATCAGCCCCAGCATTTT
CDR3 protein: CASSRGQGGHQPQHF

D gene: -
clone size: -
V gene: TRBV28
J gene: TRBJ1-5
CDR3 DNA: TGTGCCAGCAGAACACCGGATCAGCCCCAGCATTTT
CDR3 protein: CASRTPDQPQHF

D gene: -
clone size: many
V gene: TRBV4-3
J gene: TRBJ2-7
CDR3 DNA: TGCGCCAGCAGCCAGGTGCGGGGTGGGGGATCCTACGAGCAGTACTTC
CDR3 protein: CASSQVRGGGSYEQYF

D gene: -
clone size: many
V gene: TRBV19
J gene: TRBJ2-2
CDR3 DNA: TGTGCCAGTAGTATCCGTCGGGCCACCGGGGAGCTGTTTTTT
CDR3 protein: CASSIRRATGELFF

D gene: -
clone size: -
V gene: TRBV3-1
J gene: TRBJ1-1
CDR3 DNA: TGTGCCAGCAGCCCCCGAGGGGGGGCGAGATGGGTTTTCTTT
CDR3 protein: CASSPRGGARWVFF

D gene: TRBD2
clone size: -
V gene: TRBV4-1
J gene: TRBJ2-1
CDR3 DNA: TGCGCCAGCAGCCAAGTCACTAGCGGGGGCAATGAGCAGTTCTTC
CDR3 protein: CASSQVTSGGNEQFF

D gene: -
clone size: many
V gene: TRBV5-1
J gene: TRBJ1-1
CDR3 DNA: TGCGCCAGCAGCTTGGGGGGCGAGGACACTGAAGCTTTCTTT
CDR3 protein: CASSLGGEDTEAFF

D gene: -
clone size: -
V gene: TRBV30
J gene: TRBJ2-4
CDR3 DNA: TGTGCCTGGAGTGTATCTGGACTGCGCATTCAGTACTTC
CDR3 protein: CAWSVSGLRIQYF